Shown below are 21 T cell receptor beta chains from a single sample sequenced in a study of blood T cells in healthy people across ages. PCR was performed a second time for about 6 to 11 cycles using a sample-barcoded 5' primer and a J-beta primer mix. In TCRdb, the 5' RACE reads were re-called with MiXCR into one record per CDR3 protein. Of about 780,000 distinct CDR3 sequences listed, about 46% are singletons. The sequenced sample was blood. The receptors come from a man aged 80 or over in good health.

This clonotype appeared a few times. The rearrangement links TRBV20-1 to TRBJ2-1; D is ambiguous. The J call may be wrong; the DNA end is better matched by TRBJ2-7. The CDR3 spans 12 residues. Germline V gene data show CDR1 as DFQATT and CDR2 as SNEGSKA (reference sequence). This chain's CDR3 is CSARIGYNEQYF. CDR3 DNA: TGCAGTGCTAGAATAGGTTACAATGAGCAGTACTTC.

The chain carries TRBV6-2 or TRBV6-3 and TRBJ1-2, with D perhaps matching TRBD1 (5 bases). Germline lookup yields CDR1 MNHEY and CDR2 SVGEGT. This CDR3 has 13 residues. V was cut by 6 bases and J by 4 bases, with 12 bases left in between. The CDR3 DNA reads as TGTGCCAGCAGAACCGGGACGATCTATGGCTACACCTTC. Translated: CASRTGTIYGYTF.

This clonotype was detected many times. The chain combines TRBV9 with TRBJ1-1; D is undetermined. Germline assignment: CDR1 SGDLS and CDR2 YYNGEE. This CDR3 spans 14 amino acids. V gave up 4 bases and J gave up 5 bases, with 15 bases separating them. Here the CDR3 DNA reads TGTGCCAGCAGCCTCACCTGGGTCATGACTGAAGCTTTCTTT. This encodes CASSLTWVMTEAFF.

This chain connects TRBV7-2 to TRBJ2-4, with 7 nucleotides matching TRBD1. The DNA matches TRBJ2-7 better at its end, which makes the J call doubtful. The CDR3 totals 15 residues. CDR1 is SGHTA and CDR2 is FQGNSA in the germline V gene. CDR3 sequence reads: CASSRQTGEPYEQYF. The DNA of the CDR3 is TGTGCCAGCAGCCGGCAAACAGGGGAACCCTACGAGCAGTACTTC.

This clonotype was detected only once. The chain joins TRBV4-2 to TRBJ2-2, with TRBD1 as a possible D gene (5 bases). The CDR3 spans 17 residues. The germline V and J ends were trimmed by 0 bases and 1 base, with 12 bases remaining between them. CDR1 and CDR2 (germline): LGHNA, YNFKEQ. CDR3 DNA sequence: TGTGCCAGCAGCCAAGATCTGACAGATCTGAACACCGGGGAGCTGTTTTTT. Translating gives CASSQDLTDLNTGELFF.

This clonotype was detected ten times or more. The chain carries TRBV12-3 or TRBV12-4 and TRBJ2-7; 9 bases line up with TRBD1. The CDR3 runs to 13 residues. V gave up 5 bases and J gave up 6 bases; unmatched junction bases: 5. CDR3 in amino acids: CASSQGQGFEQYF. In nucleotides, the CDR3 is TGTGCCAGCAGTCAAGGACAGGGGTTCGAGCAGTACTTC.

The V gene is TRBV6-5, the J gene TRBJ1-2, with D unclear. The CDR3 extends over 14 amino acids. The germline V gene has CDR1 MNHEY and CDR2 SVGAGI. Trimming cost V 6 bases and J 0 bases, with 11 bases left between them. The CDR3 loop reads CASSQASANYGYTF. The CDR3 nucleotides are TGTGCCAGCAGCCAAGCCTCGGCTAACTATGGCTACACCTTC.

The chain links TRBV6-1 to TRBJ2-3; no reliable D call. Trimming removed 6 bases at V and 2 bases at J, with 9 bases between. Germline-derived CDR1 and CDR2 are MNHNS and SASEGT. The CDR3 runs to 13 residues. CDR3 DNA: TGTGCCAGCAGCCAGACTTTCACAGATACGCAGTATTTT. Translated: CASSQTFTDTQYF.

V is TRBV30 and J is TRBJ2-7, with D possibly TRBD1 on 5 matching bases. Germline V gene lookup returns CDR1 GTSNPN and CDR2 SVGIG (reference sequence). The CDR3 runs 14 residues. Trimming pared 0 bases from V and 3 bases from J, leaving 12 bases between. This chain's CDR3 is CAWSVQGGYYEQYF. The CDR3 DNA is TGTGCCTGGAGTGTTCAGGGTGGGTACTACGAGCAGTACTTC.

This clonotype was seen a few times. The genes are TRBV20-1 and TRBJ2-7; 13 nucleotides match TRBD2. The length of the CDR3 is 17 residues. V trimming: 4 bases; J trimming: 0 bases; junction bases outside the gene matches: 9. Germline assignment: CDR1 DFQATT and CDR2 SNEGSKA (reference sequence). This chain's CDR3 is CSATTTGTSGVSYEQYF. As DNA, the CDR3 is TGCAGTGCTACTACGACAGGGACTAGCGGGGTCTCCTACGAGCAGTACTTC.

The V gene is TRBV7-3, the J gene TRBJ2-3, with D possibly TRBD2 on 5 matching bases. This CDR3 is built from 16 residues. Trimming cost V 5 bases and J 2 bases, with 17 bases left between them. Per germline, CDR1 SGHTA and CDR2 FQGTGA. Here the CDR3 reads CASSPQLGRFTDTQYF. The CDR3 DNA is TGTGCCAGCAGCCCACAACTAGGGAGATTCACAGATACGCAGTATTTT.

The chain is built from TRBV20-1 and TRBJ2-3, with 8 bases that match TRBD2. The CDR3 sequence is 16 residues long. The V gene's germline CDR1 is DFQATT and CDR2 SNEGSKA (reference sequence). J lost 6 bases, V lost 3 bases, and 14 bases had no gene match. This chain's CDR3 is CSASTSGGRSWDTQYF. The DNA for the CDR3 is TGCAGTGCTAGCACTTCAGGCGGGAGGAGTTGGGATACGCAGTATTTT.

This clonotype was seen a handful of times. V gene TRBV12-3 or TRBV12-4 combines with J gene TRBJ2-2, with 10 positions matching TRBD2. The CDR3 consists of 16 residues. The junction had 5 bases not matched to a gene; V was cut back by 5 bases and J by 2 bases. CDR3 coding DNA: TGTGCCAGCAGTCGCGGGACTAGCGTAAACACCGGGGAGCTGTTTTTT. As protein: CASSRGTSVNTGELFF.

The table lists this clonotype with a count of one. The chain employs TRBV9 and TRBJ2-4; the D gene is possibly TRBD2 (6 bases). CDR3 length: 15 amino acids. V was cut by 0 bases and J by 5 bases, with 12 bases left in between. In germline, CDR1 is SGDLS, CDR2 YYNGEE. CDR3 loop: CASSVGGTVENIQYF. The CDR3 DNA reads as TGTGCCAGCAGCGTAGGCGGGACGGTTGAAAACATTCAGTACTTC.

This clonotype was counted between two and nine times. The chain carries TRBV11-2 and TRBJ2-4; D gene uncertain. The CDR3 consists of 14 residues. The ends were cut back, 5 bases at V and 10 bases at J, with 18 bases in the middle. Germline CDR1 SGHAT, CDR2 FQNNGV. CDR3 amino acids: CASSPRTAGNIQYF. CDR3 DNA sequence: TGTGCCAGCAGCCCCCGGACCGCTGGGAATATTCAGTACTTC. The full variable domain, with the rest looked up from reference TRBV11-2 and TRBJ2-4, is EAGVAQSPRYKIIEKRQSVAFWCNPISGHATLYWYQQILGQGPKLLIQFQNNGVVDDSQLPKDRFSAERLKGVDSTLKIQPAKLEDSAVYLCASSPRTAGNIQYFGAGTRLSVL.

J is TRBJ2-3 and V is TRBV25-1; 15 bases line up with TRBD2. V was pared by 5 bases and J by 0 bases, with 15 bases of the junction left unmatched. The CDR3 totals 21 residues. CDR1 and CDR2 from the germline V gene are MGHDK and SYGVNS. The CDR3 DNA reads as TGTGCCAGCAGTCACTCTGGGACTAGCGGGGGGCGGACGTATAGCACAGATACGCAGTATTTT. Translated, it gives CASSHSGTSGGRTYSTDTQYF.

In this sample, this clonotype turned up a few times. This chain joins TRBV7-2 and TRBJ2-7; the match to TRBD2 covers 8 bases. Germline CDR1 and CDR2: SGHTA and FQGNSA. Trimming cost V 5 bases and J 4 bases; bases outside gene matches: 10. The CDR3 runs 15 residues. DNA for the CDR3: TGTGCCAGCAGCGGTCGGGTAGCGGGATTGTACGAGCAGTACTTC. This gives the protein CASSGRVAGLYEQYF. Full variable domain (remainder filled in from reference TRBV7-2 and TRBJ2-7): GAGVSQSPSNKVTEKGKDVELRCDPISGHTALYWYRQSLGQGLEFLIYFQGNSAPDKSGLPSDRFSAERTGGSVSTLTIQRTQQEDSAVYLCASSGRVAGLYEQYFGPGTRLTVT.

This clonotype was seen only a few times. This chain connects TRBV4-2 to TRBJ2-3; 8 bases align to TRBD2. Per germline, CDR1 LGHNA and CDR2 YNFKEQ. The CDR3 runs 15 residues. V shed 4 bases and J 6 bases; nucleotides not matched to a gene: 9. In DNA form, the CDR3 reads TGTGCCAGCAGCCCCCGGGGGGGCGTTGACGATACGCAGTATTTT. Translated: CASSPRGGVDDTQYF.

The chain recombines TRBV2 with TRBJ1-1; 9 bases map to TRBD1. J gave up 6 bases and V 7 bases, and 3 bases lay outside the gene matches. Germline V gene sequence: CDR1 SNHLY, CDR2 FYNNEI. The length of the CDR3 is 12 residues. The CDR3 DNA is TGTGCCAGCAAAGACAGGGGGTCTGAAGCTTTCTTT. This translates into CASKDRGSEAFF.

This chain connects TRBV29-1 to TRBJ1-4; 8 bases match TRBD1. The CDR3 spans 13 residues. CDR1 and CDR2 (germline): SQVTM, ANQGSEA. The ends lost 6 bases at V and 8 bases at J; junction bases unmatched: 8. Here the CDR3 reads CSVRQGRGEKLFF. The CDR3 nucleotides read TGCAGCGTAAGACAGGGGCGTGGAGAAAAACTGTTTTTT.

The chain is built from TRBV7-2 and TRBJ2-1; 7 positions match TRBD1. The CDR3 has 15 residues. The germline V gene has CDR1 SGHTA and CDR2 FQGNSA. The junction had 6 bases not matched to a gene; V was cut back by 5 bases and J by 2 bases. The CDR3 DNA reads TGTGCCAGCAGCCTAAACAGGGGTCCCTACAATGAGCAGTTCTTC. It encodes CASSLNRGPYNEQFF.